A selection of T cell receptor beta chains follows, all from one sample in a study of PD-L1 blockade in urothelial cancer. Only in-frame clones appear in the TCRdb table, and some are missing; sequencing was by immunoSEQ multiplex PCR. The table has tens of thousands of clones, more than 75% seen once; the top ten hold around 14%. The sequencing used PBMCs, collected around atezolizumab (anti-PD-L1) treatment. Source of these receptors: a man between 60 and 75 years old with urothelial cancer. Both conserved end residues are part of each CDR3. D genes are given only for firm matches. Clone size, where shown, is once, few, many, or a class for clones that have expanded.

>TRBV28|13|.|TRBJ2-7|.
TGTGCCAGCAGCCGGGGGACAGCCTACGAGCAGTACTTC
CASSRGTAYEQYF
>TRBV7-2|14|.|TRBJ2-1|.
TGTGCCAGCAGCTTGGGGCCCCCTTACAATGAGCAGTTCTTC
CASSLGPPYNEQFF
>TRBV5-1|14|.|TRBJ2-2|.
TGCGCCAGCAGCACGACTCAGAACACCGGGGAGCTGTTTTTT
CASSTTQNTGELFF
>TRBV7-9|13|TRBD1|TRBJ1-2|.
TGTGCCAGCAGCGCGACAGGGAGTGATGGCTACACCTTC
CASSATGSDGYTF
>TRBV11-2|15|.|TRBJ1-2|.
TGTGCCAGCAGCTTAGATCCAACGACTGACTATGGCTACACCTTC
CASSLDPTTDYGYTF
>TRBV11-3|17|TRBD2|TRBJ2-3|.
TGTGCCAGCAGCTTAAGCATCCTGGCGGGGGACACAGATACGCAGTATTTT
CASSLSILAGDTDTQYF
>TRBV5-1|15|.|TRBJ2-3|.
TGCGCCAGCAGCTCCAGGGGTCCTAGCACAGATACGCAGTATTTT
CASSSRGPSTDTQYF
>TRBV13|17|.|TRBJ1-3|.
TGTGCCAGCAGCTTCAACGATGGCTCGGGGGACGGAAACACCATATATTTT
CASSFNDGSGDGNTIYF
>TRBV10-3|13|.|TRBJ1-1|.
TGTGCCATCAGTGGACAGAGTGACACTGAAGCTTTCTTT
CAISGQSDTEAFF
>TRBV6-6|14|TRBD1|TRBJ2-7|.
TGTGCCAGCAGAGCCGGGACAGTTATCTACGAGCAGTACTTC
CASRAGTVIYEQYF
>TRBV10-1|14|TRBD1|TRBJ2-1|.
TGCGCCAGCGGACTGGGCGGACAGGGCAATGAGCAGTTCTTC
CASGLGGQGNEQFF
>TRBV5-1|13|.|TRBJ1-1|once
TGCGCCAGTAGGCGGGGGGTGAACACTGAAGCTTTCTTT
CASRRGVNTEAFF
>TRBV7-9|13|.|TRBJ1-1|once
TGTGCCAGCAGCTTGTCAGGGCTGACTGAAGCTTTCTTT
CASSLSGLTEAFF
>TRBV7-9|14|TRBD1|TRBJ2-7|.
TGTGCCAGCAGCGCGGACAGGGTGATCTACGAGCAGTACTTC
CASSADRVIYEQYF
>TRBV30|14|TRBD2|TRBJ2-5|once
TGTGCCTGGGATTTGACGGGAGGACAAGAGACCCAGTACTTC
CAWDLTGGQETQYF
>TRBV15|15|.|TRBJ2-7|.
TGTGCCACCAGCCCCCGAGGACAGAGCTCCTACGAGCAGTACTTC
CATSPRGQSSYEQYF
>TRBV4-1|14|.|TRBJ2-3|.
TGCGCCAGCAGCCAAGTACGAACGGGGGATACGCAGTATTTT
CASSQVRTGDTQYF
>TRBV30|13|TRBD2|TRBJ2-3|once
TGTGCCTGGGGGACTAGCGGCACAGATACGCAGTATTTT
CAWGTSGTDTQYF
>TRBV19|14|.|TRBJ1-1|.
TGTGCCAGTAGTATTGGACAGTTGAACACTGAAGCTTTCTTT
CASSIGQLNTEAFF
>TRBV4-2|16|.|TRBJ1-3|.
TGTGCCAGCAGCCAAGAGTATGGGGGCCCTAGAAACACCATATATTTT
CASSQEYGGPRNTIYF
>TRBV2|12|.|TRBJ1-1|.
TGTGCCAGCAAGGAGGTGCACACTGAAGCTTTCTTT
CASKEVHTEAFF
>TRBV5-5|15|TRBD1|TRBJ2-7|.
TGTGCCAGCAGCACCCGGGACAGGGCCTCCTACGAGCAGTACTTC
CASSTRDRASYEQYF
>TRBV10-3|13|TRBD1|TRBJ1-2|.
TGTGCCATCACCCAGGGACAGGGTCATGGCTACACCTTC
CAITQGQGHGYTF
>TRBV30|14|TRBD1|TRBJ1-3|.
TGTGCCTGGAGTGGGACAGGGGCTGGAAACACCATATATTTT
CAWSGTGAGNTIYF
>TRBV6-1|13|.|TRBJ1-1|.
TGTGCCACGCAAAGAACTCTAGGAACTGAAGCTTTCTTT
CATQRTLGTEAFF
>TRBV2|15|.|TRBJ2-3|.
TGTGCCAGCAGTGAAGCGGGAGCCCCCACAGATACGCAGTATTTT
CASSEAGAPTDTQYF
>TRBV7-8|15|TRBD2|TRBJ2-3|.
TGTGCCAGCAGCTTAGCTAGCGGGAGCTTAGATACGCAGTATTTT
CASSLASGSLDTQYF
>TRBV6-5|15|TRBD2|TRBJ2-5|.
TGTGCCAGCAGTCCGGGACTAGCGGTGGGGGAGACCCAGTACTTC
CASSPGLAVGETQYF
>TRBV30|16|.|TRBJ1-5|.
TGTGCCTGGAGTGGCGCCGGCAGGGTGGCGAGTCAGCCCCAGCATTTT
CAWSGAGRVASQPQHF
>TRBV5-6|13|.|TRBJ1-5|.
TGTGCCAGCAGCTTAGAAAGGGGTCAGCCCCAGCATTTT
CASSLERGQPQHF
>TRBV6-4|18|TRBD2|TRBJ2-3|.
TGTGCCAGCAGCCCCGTGGGAAGCGGGAGGGCCAGTACAGATACGCAGTATTTT
CASSPVGSGRASTDTQYF
>TRBV12-5|15|.|TRBJ2-2|once
TGTGCTAGTGGTTTGTCCCAATTGAACACCGGGGAGCTGTTTTTT
CASGLSQLNTGELFF
>TRBV5-4|12|.|TRBJ1-6|.
TGTGCCAGCTCTACCGGGGGTTCACCCCTCCACTTT
CASSTGGSPLHF
>TRBV9|18|.|TRBJ2-7|few
TGTGCCAGCAGCGGACCCCTCTCCGGTAGGCAGGCGGGCTACGAGCAGTACTTC
CASSGPLSGRQAGYEQYF
>TRBV6-5|15|TRBD2|TRBJ2-7|.
TGTGCCAGCAGTATACTAGCGGGAGGTTCCTACGAGCAGTACTTC
CASSILAGGSYEQYF
>TRBV6-6|15|TRBD1|TRBJ2-7|.
TGTGCCAGCAGTTACTCGACAGGGGGCACGTACGAGCAGTACTTC
CASSYSTGGTYEQYF
>TRBV7-7|14|.|TRBJ2-2|.
TGTGCTAGCAGCGAAATCAGGGACACCGGGGAGCTGTTTTTT
CASSEIRDTGELFF
>TRBV5-1|12|.|TRBJ2-7|.
TGCGCCAGCAGTACGGACAACTACGAGCAGTACTTC
CASSTDNYEQYF
>TRBV9|13|.|TRBJ2-7|.
TGTGCCAGCAGCGTCAGTCACTCCTACGAGCAGTACTTC
CASSVSHSYEQYF
>TRBV6-5|13|TRBD1|TRBJ2-7|.
TGTGCCAGCACCCCGGGGACAGGGCGCGAGCAGTACTTC
CASTPGTGREQYF
>TRBV29-1|15|TRBD1|TRBJ1-2|.
TGCAGCGTCGATAGACAGGGGGTTCCCGTTGGGGGCTACACCTTC
CSVDRQGVPVGGYTF
>TRBV9|15|.|TRBJ1-6|.
TGTGCCAGCAGCGAGGGACACTCCCTTAATTCACCCCTCCACTTT
CASSEGHSLNSPLHF